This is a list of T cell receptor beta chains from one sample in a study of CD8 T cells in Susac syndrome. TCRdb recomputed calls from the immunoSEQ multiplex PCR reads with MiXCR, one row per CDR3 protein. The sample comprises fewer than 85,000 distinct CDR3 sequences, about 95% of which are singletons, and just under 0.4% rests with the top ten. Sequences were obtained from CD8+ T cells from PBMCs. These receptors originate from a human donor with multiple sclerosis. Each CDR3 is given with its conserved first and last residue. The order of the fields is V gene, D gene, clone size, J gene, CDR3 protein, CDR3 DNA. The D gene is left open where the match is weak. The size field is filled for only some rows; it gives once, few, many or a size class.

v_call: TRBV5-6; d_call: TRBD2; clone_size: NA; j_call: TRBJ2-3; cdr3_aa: CASSFSGGPDTQYF; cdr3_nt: TGTGCCAGCAGCTTTAGCGGGGGCCCAGATACGCAGTATTTT
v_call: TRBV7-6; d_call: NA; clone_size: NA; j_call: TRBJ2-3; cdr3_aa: CASRRTGGTDTQYF; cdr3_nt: TGTGCCAGCAGAAGGACCGGGGGCACAGATACGCAGTATTTT
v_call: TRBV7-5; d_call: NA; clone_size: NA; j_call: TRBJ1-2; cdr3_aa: CISVPEAAGTVTYGYTF; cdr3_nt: NA
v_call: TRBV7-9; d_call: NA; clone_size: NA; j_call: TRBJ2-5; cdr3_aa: CASSLAFREQETQYF; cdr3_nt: TGTGCCAGCAGCTTAGCGTTCCGGGAACAAGAGACCCAGTACTTC
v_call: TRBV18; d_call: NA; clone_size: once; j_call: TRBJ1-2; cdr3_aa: CASSPEGSYYGYTF; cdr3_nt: TGTGCCAGCTCACCAGAAGGCAGTTACTATGGCTACACCTTC
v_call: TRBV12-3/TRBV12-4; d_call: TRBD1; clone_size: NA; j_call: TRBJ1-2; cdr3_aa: CAIGPGQTYGYTF; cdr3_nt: TGTGCCATCGGGCCGGGACAGACCTATGGCTACACCTTC
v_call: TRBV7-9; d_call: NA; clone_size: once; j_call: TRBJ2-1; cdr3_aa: CASSLDNVGEGFYNEQFF; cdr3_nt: TGTGCCAGCAGCTTAGATAATGTAGGTGAGGGCTTCTACAATGAGCAGTTCTTC
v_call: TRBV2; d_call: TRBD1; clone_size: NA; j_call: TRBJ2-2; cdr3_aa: CASREPRTGGTGELFF; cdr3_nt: TGTGCCAGCAGGGAACCTAGGACAGGGGGAACCGGGGAGCTGTTTTTT
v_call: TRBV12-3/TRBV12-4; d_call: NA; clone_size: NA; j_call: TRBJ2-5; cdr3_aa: CASSSLETQYF; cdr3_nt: TGTGCCAGCAGCTCCCTAGAGACCCAGTACTTC
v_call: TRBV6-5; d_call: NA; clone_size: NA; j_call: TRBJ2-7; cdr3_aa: CASSYHLLDEQYF; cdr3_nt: TGTGCCAGCAGTTACCATCTTCTCGACGAGCAGTACTTC
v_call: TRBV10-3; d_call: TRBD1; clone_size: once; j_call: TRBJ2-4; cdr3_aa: CAISESQGALAKNIQYF; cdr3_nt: TGTGCCATCAGTGAGTCCCAGGGGGCTCTAGCCAAAAACATTCAGTACTTC
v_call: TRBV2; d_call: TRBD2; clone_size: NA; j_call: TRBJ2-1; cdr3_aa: CASSAGGPGNEQFF; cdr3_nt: TGTGCCAGCAGTGCGGGGGGGCCGGGGAATGAGCAGTTCTTC
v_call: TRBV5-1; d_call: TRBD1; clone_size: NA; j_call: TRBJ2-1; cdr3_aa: CASSNRQGEIHNEQFF; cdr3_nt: TGCGCCAGCAGCAACCGACAGGGGGAGATACACAATGAGCAGTTCTTC
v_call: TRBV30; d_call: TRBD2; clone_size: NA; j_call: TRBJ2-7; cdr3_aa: CAWSAGLFYEQYF; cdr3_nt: TGTGCCTGGAGTGCGGGACTATTCTACGAGCAGTACTTC
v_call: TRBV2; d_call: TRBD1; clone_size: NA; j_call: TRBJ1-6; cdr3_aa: CASRFRDSYNSPLHF; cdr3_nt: TGTGCCAGCAGATTCCGGGACAGCTATAATTCACCCCTCCACTTT
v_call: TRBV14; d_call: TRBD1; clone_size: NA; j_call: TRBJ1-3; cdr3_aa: CASSQYTGESSGNTIYF; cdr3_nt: TGTGCCAGCAGCCAATATACAGGGGAGAGCTCTGGAAACACCATATATTTT
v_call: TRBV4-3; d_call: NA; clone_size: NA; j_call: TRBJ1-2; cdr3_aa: CASSQVHTRPVAYGYTF; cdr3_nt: TGCGCCAGCAGCCAAGTTCATACGAGACCGGTAGCCTATGGCTACACCTTC
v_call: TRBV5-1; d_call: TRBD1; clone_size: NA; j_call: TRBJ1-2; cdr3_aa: CASSLDRTGMDHF; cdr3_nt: TGCGCCAGCAGCTTGGATAGGACAGGGATGGATCACTTC
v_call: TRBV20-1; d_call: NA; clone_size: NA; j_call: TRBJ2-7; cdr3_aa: CSARVPASPSYEQYF; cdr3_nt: TGCAGTGCTAGGGTCCCAGCTTCCCCCTCCTACGAGCAGTACTTC
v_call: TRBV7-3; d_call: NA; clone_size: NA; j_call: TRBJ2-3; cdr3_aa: CASSLGVSTDTQYF; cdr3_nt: TGTGCCAGCAGCTTAGGTGTTAGCACAGATACGCAGTATTTT
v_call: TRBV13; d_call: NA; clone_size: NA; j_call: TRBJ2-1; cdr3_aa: CASSLGLNALGDEQFF; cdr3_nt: TGTGCCAGCAGCTTAGGCCTAAACGCCCTGGGGGATGAGCAGTTCTTC
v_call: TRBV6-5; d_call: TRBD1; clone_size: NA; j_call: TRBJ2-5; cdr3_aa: CASSYSTGGETQYF; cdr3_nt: TGTGCCAGCAGTTACTCTACAGGGGGAGAGACCCAGTACTTC
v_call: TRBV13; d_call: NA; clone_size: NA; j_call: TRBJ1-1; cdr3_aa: CASSLQTEAFF; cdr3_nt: TGTGCCAGCAGCTTACAAACTGAAGCTTTCTTT
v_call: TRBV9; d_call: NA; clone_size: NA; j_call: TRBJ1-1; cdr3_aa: CASSVGGPVTEAFF; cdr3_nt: TGTGCCAGCAGCGTTGGGGGGCCGGTTACTGAAGCTTTCTTT
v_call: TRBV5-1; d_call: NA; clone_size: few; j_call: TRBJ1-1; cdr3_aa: CASSLTRAEAFF; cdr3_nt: TGCGCCAGCAGCTTGACGAGGGCTGAAGCTTTCTTT
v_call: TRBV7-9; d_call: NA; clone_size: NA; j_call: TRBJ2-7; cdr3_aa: CASSLDLGTSQYF; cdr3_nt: TGTGCCAGCAGCTTAGATCTCGGGACCTCGCAGTACTTC
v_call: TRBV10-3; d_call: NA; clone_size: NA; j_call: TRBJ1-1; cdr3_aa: CAISESYGDTEAFF; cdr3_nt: TGTGCCATCAGTGAGTCGTACGGGGACACTGAAGCTTTCTTT
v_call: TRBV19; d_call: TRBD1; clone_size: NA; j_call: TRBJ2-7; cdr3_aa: CASSMTGGVNEQYF; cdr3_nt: TGTGCCAGTAGTATGACAGGGGGAGTCAACGAGCAGTACTTC
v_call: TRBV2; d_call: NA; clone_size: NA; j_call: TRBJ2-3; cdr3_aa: CASMWSMAAARQGTDTQYF; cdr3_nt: TGTGCCAGCATGTGGAGTATGGCGGCGGCTCGTCAAGGCACAGATACGCAGTATTTT
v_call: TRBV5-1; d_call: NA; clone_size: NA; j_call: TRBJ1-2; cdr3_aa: CASSLAPTGAIGEYGYTF; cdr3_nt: TGCGCCAGCAGCTTGGCCCCCACTGGGGCCATTGGAGAATATGGCTACACCTTC
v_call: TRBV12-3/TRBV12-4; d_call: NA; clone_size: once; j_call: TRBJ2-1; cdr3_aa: CASSLMDSYNEQFF; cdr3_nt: TGTGCCAGCAGTTTGATGGACTCTTACAATGAGCAGTTCTTC
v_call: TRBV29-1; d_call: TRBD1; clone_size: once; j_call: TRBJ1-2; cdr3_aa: CSVVGDRGLSYGYTF; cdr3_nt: TGCAGCGTTGTTGGGGACAGGGGCTTGAGCTATGGCTACACCTTC
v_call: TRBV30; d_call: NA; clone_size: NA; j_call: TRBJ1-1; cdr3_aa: CAWKGTEAFF; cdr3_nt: TGTGCCTGGAAAGGCACTGAAGCTTTCTTT
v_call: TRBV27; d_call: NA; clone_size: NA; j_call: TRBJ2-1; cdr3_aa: CASNPLGAYDNEQFF; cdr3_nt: TGTGCCAGCAACCCCCTGGGGGCGTATGACAATGAGCAGTTCTTC
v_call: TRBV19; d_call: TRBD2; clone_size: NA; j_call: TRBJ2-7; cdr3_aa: CASSPTSGSEQYF; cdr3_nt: TGTGCCAGTAGCCCGACTAGCGGGAGCGAGCAGTACTTC
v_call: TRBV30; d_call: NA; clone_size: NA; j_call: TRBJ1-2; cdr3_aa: CAYTGLNYGYTF; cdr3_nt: TGTGCCTATACAGGGCTCAACTATGGCTACACCTTC
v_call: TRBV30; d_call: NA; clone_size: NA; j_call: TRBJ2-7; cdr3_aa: CAWSGTYEQYF; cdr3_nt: TGTGCCTGGAGCGGCACCTACGAGCAGTACTTC
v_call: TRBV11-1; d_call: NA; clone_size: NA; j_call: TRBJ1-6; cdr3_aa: CASSSAGNNSPLHF; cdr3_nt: TGTGCCAGCAGCTCCGCAGGAAATAATTCACCCCTCCACTTT
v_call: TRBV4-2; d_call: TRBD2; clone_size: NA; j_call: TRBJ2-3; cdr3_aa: CASSQERYGTSGFTDTQYF; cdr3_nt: TGTGCCAGCAGCCAAGAACGGTACGGGACTAGCGGTTTCACAGATACGCAGTATTTT
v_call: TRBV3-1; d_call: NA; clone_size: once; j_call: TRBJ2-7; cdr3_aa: CASSHGALRETYEQYF; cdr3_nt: TGTGCCAGCAGCCATGGGGCCCTCCGGGAAACCTACGAGCAGTACTTC
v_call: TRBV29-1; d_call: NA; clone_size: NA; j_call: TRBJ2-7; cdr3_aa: CSVEGLSYEQYF; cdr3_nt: TGCAGCGTTGAGGGCCTCTCCTACGAGCAGTACTTC
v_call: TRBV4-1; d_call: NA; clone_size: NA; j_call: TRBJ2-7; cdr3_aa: CASSQVSSDTYEQYF; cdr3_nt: TGCGCCAGCAGCCAAGTTTCTTCCGATACCTACGAGCAGTACTTC
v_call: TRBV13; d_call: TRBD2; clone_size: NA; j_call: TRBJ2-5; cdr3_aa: CASRWRGSGSDEYF; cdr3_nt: TGTGCCAGCAGGTGGCGGGGTAGCGGGAGCGACGAGTACTTC
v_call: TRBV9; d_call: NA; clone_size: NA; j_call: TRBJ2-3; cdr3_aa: CASSVGLTDTQYF; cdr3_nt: TGTGCCAGCAGCGTAGGGCTTACAGATACGCAGTATTTT
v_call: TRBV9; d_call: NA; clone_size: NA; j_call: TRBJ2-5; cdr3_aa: CASSAHPDQETQYF; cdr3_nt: TGTGCCAGCAGCGCCCACCCCGATCAAGAGACCCAGTACTTC
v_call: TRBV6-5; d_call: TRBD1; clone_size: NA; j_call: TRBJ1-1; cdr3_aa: CASSRDRGSTEAFF; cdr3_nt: TGTGCCAGCAGCCGGGACAGGGGGAGCACTGAAGCTTTCTTT
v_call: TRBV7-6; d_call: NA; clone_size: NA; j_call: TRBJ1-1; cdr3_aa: CASSLADGEYTEAFF; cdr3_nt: TGTGCCAGCAGCTTAGCGGACGGAGAGTACACTGAAGCTTTCTTT
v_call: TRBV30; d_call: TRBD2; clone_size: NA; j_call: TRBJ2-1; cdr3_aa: CAWSPPPGLAVDEQFF; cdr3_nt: TGTGCCTGGAGTCCGCCTCCGGGACTAGCGGTCGATGAGCAGTTCTTC